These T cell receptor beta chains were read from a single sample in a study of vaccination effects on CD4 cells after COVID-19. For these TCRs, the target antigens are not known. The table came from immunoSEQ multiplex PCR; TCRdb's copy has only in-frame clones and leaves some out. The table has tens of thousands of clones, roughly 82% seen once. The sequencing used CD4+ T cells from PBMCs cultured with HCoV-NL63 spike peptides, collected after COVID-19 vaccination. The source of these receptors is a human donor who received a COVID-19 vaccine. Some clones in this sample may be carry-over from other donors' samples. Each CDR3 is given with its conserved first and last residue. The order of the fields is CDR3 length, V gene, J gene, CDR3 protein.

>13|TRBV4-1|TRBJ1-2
CASSQGTGYGYTF
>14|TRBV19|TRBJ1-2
CASSIGTVVYGYTF
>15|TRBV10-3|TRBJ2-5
CAISGDRGGQETQYF
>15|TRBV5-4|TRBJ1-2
CASSLMTGTNYGYTF
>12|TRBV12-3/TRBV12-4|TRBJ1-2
CASSFGTGGYTF
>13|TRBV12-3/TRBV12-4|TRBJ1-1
CASSLLGGTEAFF
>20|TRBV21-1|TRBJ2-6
CASSKARVGRTLSGANVLTF
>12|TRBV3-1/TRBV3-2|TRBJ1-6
CASSHPHSPLHF
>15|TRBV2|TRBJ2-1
CASMEGRAMGNEQFF
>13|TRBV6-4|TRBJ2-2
CASSPGGRRELFF
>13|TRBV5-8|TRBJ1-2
CASRANTNYGYTF
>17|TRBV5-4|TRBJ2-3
CASSLGPTSPPTDTQYF
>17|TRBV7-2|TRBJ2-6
CASSGDRADSGANVLTF
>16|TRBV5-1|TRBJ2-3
CASSFTSGGSTDTQYF
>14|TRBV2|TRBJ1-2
CASGGDRGTYGYTF
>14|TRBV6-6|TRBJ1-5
CASSYRRGNQPQHF
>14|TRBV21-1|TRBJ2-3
CASSRGTGIIVPYF
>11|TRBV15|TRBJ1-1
CANDWGTEAFF
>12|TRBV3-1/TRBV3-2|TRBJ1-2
CASSQDLLGYTF
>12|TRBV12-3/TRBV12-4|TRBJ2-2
CASSFAFGELFF
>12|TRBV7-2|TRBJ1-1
CASSPGVSWAFF
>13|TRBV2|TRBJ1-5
CASGIAGDQPQHF
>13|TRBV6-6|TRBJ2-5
CASNRESLGTQYF
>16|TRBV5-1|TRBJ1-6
CASSPGDNSYNSPLHF
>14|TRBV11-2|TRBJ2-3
CASTSQRPTDTQYF
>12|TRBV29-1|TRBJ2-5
CSARGWEETQYF
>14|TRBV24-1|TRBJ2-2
CATSDPLNTGELFF
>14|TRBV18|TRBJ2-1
CASSPVRGEGEQFF
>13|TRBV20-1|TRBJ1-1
CSASHPFNTEAFF
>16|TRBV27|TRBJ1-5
CASTRRGGVSNQPQHF
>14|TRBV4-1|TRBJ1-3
CASSQGDRWNTIYF
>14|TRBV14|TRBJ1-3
CASSQQLLRNTIYF
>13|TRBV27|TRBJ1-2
CASSLDGDYGYTF
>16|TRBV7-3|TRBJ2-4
CASSLGTSGGQNIQYF
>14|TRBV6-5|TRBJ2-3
CASARTSRTDTQYF
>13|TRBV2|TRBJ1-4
CASSDRDREKLFF
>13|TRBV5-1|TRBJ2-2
CASSLTRAGELFF
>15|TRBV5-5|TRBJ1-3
CASSLALGSINTIYF
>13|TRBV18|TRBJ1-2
CASSGTGNYGYTF
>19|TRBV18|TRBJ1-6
CASSPLSEGAQSSGSPLHF